Listed below are T cell receptor beta chains from one sample, sequenced in a study of shared clonotypes between healthy human individuals. Clones were read by immunoSEQ multiplex PCR, and TCRdb kept only the in-frame ones, dropping some. This sample has approximately 640,000 clones, with approximately 79% found just once. Sequenced sample: memory CD4+ T cells sorted from blood. These receptors were collected from a woman in her 30s in good health. CDR3s include the opening cysteine and the closing phenylalanine or tryptophan. Fields, in order: CDR3 DNA, CDR3 protein, J gene, clone size, D gene, V gene. D genes are given only for firm matches. Only part of the rows carry a size: once, few, many, or a class if the clone is expanded.

DNA: TGCGCCAGCAGCTCCGGGACAGGGGGCGTCGAGCAGTACTTC; CDR3: CASSSGTGGVEQYF; J: TRBJ2-7; size: few; D: TRBD1; V: TRBV5-1
DNA: TGTGCCAGCGGTGGGGCCAGCGGGAGGGCTAATGAGCAGTTCTTC; CDR3: CASGGASGRANEQFF; J: TRBJ2-1; size: NA; D: NA; V: TRBV21-1
DNA: TGTGCCAGCAGTCCCCGGGACCAGACCTACGAGCAGTACTTC; CDR3: CASSPRDQTYEQYF; J: TRBJ2-7; size: NA; D: NA; V: TRBV6-5
DNA: TGCGCCAGCAGCTTGGATGCGGGTGGGAACACTGAAGCTTTCTTT; CDR3: CASSLDAGGNTEAFF; J: TRBJ1-1; size: NA; D: NA; V: TRBV5-1
DNA: TGTGCCAGCTCACCTCTGGGACAGGGGGCCTCTGGGGCCAACGTCCTGACTTTC; CDR3: CASSPLGQGASGANVLTF; J: TRBJ2-6; size: NA; D: TRBD1; V: TRBV18
DNA: TGTGCCAGCTCACCGGTAGGACAGGGAGATACGCAGTATTTT; CDR3: CASSPVGQGDTQYF; J: TRBJ2-3; size: NA; D: TRBD1; V: TRBV18
DNA: TGTGCCAGCAGCTTAGCTAGCGGGAGTATCTACGAGCAGTACTTC; CDR3: CASSLASGSIYEQYF; J: TRBJ2-7; size: NA; D: TRBD2; V: TRBV7-6
DNA: TGTGCCAGCAATCGCTCCAGGGGGCCGTGGATCGGAACCTCGAGCTCCTACGAGCAGTACTTC; CDR3: CASNRSRGPWIGTSSSYEQYF; J: TRBJ2-7; size: once; D: TRBD1; V: TRBV28
DNA: TGTGCCAGTAGGACCCTAGCGAGCTCCTACAATGAGCAGTTCTTC; CDR3: CASRTLASSYNEQFF; J: TRBJ2-1; size: few; D: NA; V: TRBV19
DNA: TGTGCCAGCAGGAATAGGAGTCCGAACACTGAAGCTTTCTTT; CDR3: CASRNRSPNTEAFF; J: TRBJ1-1; size: NA; D: NA; V: TRBV6-5
DNA: TGCGCCAGCAGCCGGGACTCCTACTCCTACAATGAGCAGTTCTTC; CDR3: CASSRDSYSYNEQFF; J: TRBJ2-1; size: NA; D: NA; V: TRBV5-1
DNA: TGTGCCAGCAGCTTAGCGCGGGACGGGGGAGCTTTCTTT; CDR3: CASSLARDGGAFF; J: TRBJ1-1; size: NA; D: NA; V: TRBV7-9
DNA: TGTGCCAGCAGGAGCCAAGAGACCCAGTACTTC; CDR3: CASRSQETQYF; J: TRBJ2-5; size: NA; D: NA; V: TRBV11-2
DNA: TGCAGCGTTTGGACAGGGCGCGGGAACACTGAAGCTTTCTTT; CDR3: CSVWTGRGNTEAFF; J: TRBJ1-1; size: once; D: TRBD1; V: TRBV29-1
DNA: TGTGCCAGCAGCCCATGGGACAGCGGGATCACTGAAGCTTTCTTT; CDR3: CASSPWDSGITEAFF; J: TRBJ1-1; size: NA; D: TRBD1; V: TRBV7-9